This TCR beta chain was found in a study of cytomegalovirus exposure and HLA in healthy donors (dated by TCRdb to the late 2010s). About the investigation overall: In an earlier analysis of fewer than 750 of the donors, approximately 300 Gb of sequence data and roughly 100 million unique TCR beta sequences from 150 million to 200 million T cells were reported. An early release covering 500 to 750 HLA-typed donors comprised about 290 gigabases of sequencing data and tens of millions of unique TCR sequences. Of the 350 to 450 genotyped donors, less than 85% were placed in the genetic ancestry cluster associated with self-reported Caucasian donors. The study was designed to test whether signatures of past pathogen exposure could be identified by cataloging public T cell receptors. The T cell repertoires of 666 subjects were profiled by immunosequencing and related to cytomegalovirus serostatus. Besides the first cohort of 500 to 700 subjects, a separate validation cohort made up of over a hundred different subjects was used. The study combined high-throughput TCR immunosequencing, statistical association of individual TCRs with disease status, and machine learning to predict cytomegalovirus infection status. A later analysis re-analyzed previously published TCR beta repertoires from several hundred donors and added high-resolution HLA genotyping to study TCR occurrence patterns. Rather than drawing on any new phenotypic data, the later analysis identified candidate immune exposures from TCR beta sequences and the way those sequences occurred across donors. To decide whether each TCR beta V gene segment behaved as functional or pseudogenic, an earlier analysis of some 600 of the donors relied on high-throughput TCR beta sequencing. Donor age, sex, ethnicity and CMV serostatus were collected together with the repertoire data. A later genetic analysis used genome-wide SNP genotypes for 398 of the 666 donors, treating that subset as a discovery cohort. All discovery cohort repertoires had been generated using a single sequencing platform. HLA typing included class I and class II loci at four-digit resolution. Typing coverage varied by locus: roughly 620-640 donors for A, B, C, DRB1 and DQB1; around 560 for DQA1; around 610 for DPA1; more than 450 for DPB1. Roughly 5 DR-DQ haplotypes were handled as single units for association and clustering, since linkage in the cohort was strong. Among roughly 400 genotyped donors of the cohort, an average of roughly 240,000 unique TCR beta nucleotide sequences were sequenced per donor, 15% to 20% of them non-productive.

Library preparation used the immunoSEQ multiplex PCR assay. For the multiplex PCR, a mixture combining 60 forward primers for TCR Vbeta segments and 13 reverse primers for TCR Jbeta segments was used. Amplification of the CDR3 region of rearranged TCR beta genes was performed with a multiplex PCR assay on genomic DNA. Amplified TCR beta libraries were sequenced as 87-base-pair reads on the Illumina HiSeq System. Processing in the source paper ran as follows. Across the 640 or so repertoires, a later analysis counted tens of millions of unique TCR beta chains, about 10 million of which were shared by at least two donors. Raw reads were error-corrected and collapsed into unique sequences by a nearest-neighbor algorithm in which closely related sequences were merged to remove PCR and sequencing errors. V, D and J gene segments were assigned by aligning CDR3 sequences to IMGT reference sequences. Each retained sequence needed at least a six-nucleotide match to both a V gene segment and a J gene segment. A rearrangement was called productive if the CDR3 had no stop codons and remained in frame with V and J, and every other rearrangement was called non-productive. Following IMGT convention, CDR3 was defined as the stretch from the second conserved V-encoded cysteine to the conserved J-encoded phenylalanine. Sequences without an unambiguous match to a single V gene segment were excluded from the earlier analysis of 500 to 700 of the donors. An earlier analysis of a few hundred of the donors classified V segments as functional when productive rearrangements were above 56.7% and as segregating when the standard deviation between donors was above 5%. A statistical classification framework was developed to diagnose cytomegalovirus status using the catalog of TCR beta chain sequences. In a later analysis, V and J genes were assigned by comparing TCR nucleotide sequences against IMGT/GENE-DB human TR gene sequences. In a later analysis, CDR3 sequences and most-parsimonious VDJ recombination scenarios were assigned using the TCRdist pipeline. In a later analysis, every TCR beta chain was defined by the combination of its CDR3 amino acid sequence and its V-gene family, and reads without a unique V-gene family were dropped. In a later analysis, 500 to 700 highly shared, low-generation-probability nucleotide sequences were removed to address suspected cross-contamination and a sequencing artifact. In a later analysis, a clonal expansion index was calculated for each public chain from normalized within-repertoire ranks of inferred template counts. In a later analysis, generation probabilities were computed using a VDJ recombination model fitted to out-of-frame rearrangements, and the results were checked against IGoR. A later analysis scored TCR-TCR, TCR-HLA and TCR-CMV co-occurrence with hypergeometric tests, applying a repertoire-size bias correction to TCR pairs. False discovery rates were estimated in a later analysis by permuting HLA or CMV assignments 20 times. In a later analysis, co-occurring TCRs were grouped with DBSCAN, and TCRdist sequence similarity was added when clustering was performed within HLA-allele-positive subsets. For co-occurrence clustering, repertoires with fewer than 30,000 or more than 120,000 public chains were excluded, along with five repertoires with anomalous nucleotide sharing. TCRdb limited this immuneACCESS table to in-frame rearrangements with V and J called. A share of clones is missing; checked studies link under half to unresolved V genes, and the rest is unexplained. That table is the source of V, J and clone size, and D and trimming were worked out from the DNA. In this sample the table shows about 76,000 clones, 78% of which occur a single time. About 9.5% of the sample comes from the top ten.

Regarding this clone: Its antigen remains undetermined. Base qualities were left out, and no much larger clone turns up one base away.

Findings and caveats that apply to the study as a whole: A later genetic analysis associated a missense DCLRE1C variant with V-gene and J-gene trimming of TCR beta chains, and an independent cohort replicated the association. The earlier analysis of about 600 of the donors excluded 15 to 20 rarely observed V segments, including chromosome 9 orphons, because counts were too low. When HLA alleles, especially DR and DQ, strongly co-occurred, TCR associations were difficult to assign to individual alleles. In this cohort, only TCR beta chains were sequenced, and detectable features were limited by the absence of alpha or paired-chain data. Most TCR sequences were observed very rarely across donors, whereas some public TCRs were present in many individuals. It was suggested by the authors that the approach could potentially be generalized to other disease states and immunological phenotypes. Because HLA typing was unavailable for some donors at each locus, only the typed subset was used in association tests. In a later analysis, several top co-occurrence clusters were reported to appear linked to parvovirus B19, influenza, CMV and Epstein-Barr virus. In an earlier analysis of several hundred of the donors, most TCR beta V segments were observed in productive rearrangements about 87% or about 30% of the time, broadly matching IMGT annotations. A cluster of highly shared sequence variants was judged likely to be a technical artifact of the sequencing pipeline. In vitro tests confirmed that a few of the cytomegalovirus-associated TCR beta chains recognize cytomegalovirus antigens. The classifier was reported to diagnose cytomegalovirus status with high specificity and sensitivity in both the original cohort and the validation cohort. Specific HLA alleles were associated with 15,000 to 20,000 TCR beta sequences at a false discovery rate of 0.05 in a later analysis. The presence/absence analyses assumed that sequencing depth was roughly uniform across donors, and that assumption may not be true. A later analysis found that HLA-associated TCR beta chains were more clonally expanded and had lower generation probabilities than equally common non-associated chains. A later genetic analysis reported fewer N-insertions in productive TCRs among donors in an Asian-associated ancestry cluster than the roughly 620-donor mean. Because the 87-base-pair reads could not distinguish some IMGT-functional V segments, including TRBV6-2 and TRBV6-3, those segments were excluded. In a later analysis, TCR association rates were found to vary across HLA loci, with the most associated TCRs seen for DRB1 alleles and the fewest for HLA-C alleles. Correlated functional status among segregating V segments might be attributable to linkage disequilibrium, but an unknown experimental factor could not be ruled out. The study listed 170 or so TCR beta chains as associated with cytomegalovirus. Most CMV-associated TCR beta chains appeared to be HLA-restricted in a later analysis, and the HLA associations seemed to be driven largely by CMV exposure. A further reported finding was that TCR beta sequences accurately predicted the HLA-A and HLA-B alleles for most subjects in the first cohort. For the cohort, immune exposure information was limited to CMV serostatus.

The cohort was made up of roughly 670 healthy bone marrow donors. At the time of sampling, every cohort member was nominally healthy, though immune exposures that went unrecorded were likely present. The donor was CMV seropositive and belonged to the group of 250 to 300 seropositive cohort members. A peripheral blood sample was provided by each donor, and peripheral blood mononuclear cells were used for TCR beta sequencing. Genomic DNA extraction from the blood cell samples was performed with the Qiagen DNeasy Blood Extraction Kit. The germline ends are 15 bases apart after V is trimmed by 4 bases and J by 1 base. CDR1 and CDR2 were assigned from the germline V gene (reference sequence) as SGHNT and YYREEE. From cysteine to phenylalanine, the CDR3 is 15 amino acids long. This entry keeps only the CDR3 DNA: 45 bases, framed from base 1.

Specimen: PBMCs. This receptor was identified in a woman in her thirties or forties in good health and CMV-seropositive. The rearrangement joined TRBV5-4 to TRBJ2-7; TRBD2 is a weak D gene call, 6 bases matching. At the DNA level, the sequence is TGTGCCAGCAGCGCGGCCGGGACTCTTTCCTACGAGCAGTACTTC. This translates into CASSAAGTLSYEQYF.